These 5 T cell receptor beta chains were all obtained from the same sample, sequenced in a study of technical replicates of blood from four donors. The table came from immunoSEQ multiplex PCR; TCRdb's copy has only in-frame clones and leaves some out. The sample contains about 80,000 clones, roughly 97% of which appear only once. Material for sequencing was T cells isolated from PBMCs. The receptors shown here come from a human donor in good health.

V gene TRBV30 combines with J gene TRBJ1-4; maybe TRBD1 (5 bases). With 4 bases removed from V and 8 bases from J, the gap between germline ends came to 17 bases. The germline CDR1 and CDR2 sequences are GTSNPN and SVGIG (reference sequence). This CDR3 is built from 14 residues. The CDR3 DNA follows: TGTGCCTGGAAAATCCAGGGCCTAGGGGAAAAACTGTTTTTT. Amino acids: CAWKIQGLGEKLFF.

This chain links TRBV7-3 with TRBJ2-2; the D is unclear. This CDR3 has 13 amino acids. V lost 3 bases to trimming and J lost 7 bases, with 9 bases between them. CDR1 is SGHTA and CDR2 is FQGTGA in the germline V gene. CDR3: CASSFSTGGELFF. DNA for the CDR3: TGTGCCAGCAGCTTTAGCACGGGCGGGGAGCTGTTTTTT. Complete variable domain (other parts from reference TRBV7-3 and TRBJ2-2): GAGVSQTPSNKVTEKGKYVELRCDPISGHTALYWYRQSLGQGPEFLIYFQGTGAADDSGLPNDRFFAVRPEGSVSTLKIQRTERGDSAVYLCASSFSTGGELFFGEGSRLTVL.

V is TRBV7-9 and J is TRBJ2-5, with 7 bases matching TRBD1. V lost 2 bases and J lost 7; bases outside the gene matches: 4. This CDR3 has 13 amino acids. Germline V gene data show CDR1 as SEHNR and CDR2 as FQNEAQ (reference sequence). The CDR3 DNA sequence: TGTGCCAGCAGCTTAACAGGGGTATGGACCCAGTACTTC. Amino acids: CASSLTGVWTQYF.

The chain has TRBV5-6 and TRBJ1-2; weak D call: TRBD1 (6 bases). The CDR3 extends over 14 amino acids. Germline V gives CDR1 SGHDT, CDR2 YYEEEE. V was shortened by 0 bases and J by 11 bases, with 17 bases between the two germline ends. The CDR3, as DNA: TGTGCCAGCAGCTTGGTTTTCCGACAGGTAGATTACACCTTC. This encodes CASSLVFRQVDYTF. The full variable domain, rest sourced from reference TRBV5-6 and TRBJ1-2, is DAGVTQSPTHLIKTRGQQVTLRCSPKSGHDTVSWYQQALGQGPQFIFQYYEEEERQRGNFPDRFSGHQFPNYSSELNVNALLLGDSALYLCASSLVFRQVDYTFGSGTRLTVV.

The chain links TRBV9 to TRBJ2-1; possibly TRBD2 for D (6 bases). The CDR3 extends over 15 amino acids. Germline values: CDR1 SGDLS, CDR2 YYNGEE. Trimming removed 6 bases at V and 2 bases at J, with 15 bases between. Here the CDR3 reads CASNLGGSPYNEQFF. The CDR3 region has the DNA TGTGCCAGCAACCTTGGGGGGTCGCCCTACAATGAGCAGTTCTTC.